The source of this TCR beta chain is a study of graft-versus-host responses after intestinal transplantation. Study-level points and caveats: Allograft clonal ratios (graft-versus-host to host-versus-graft) were high in patients who had graft-donor T cell macrochimerism.

Turning to this clone: The antigen is unknown.

The CDR3 runs 12 residues. The V gene's germline CDR1 is SEHNR and CDR2 FQNEAQ (reference sequence). Trimming pared 4 bases from V and 6 bases from J, leaving 9 bases between. Here immunoSEQ multiplex PCR was the method, and the copy in TCRdb shows in-frame clones only, minus some. Found here are more than 45,000 clones, under 95% of them singletons; the top ten hold under 3%. The specimen comprised PBMCs, sampled 118 days after intestinal transplantation. The chain carries TRBV7-9 and TRBJ2-5; TRBD1 or TRBD2 may be the D gene (5 bases each). This TCR was recovered from a human patient who received an intestinal transplant, so some T cells may come from the graft donor. The CDR3 coding sequence is TGTGCCAGCAGCTGGCAGGGACAGACCCAGTACTTC. Protein sequence: CASSWQGQTQYF. Using reference TRBV7-9 and TRBJ2-5 for the parts outside the CDR3, the full variable domain is DTGVSQNPRHKITKRGQNVTFRCDPISEHNRLYWYRQTLGQGPEFLTYFQNEAQLEKSRLLSDRFSAERPKGSFSTLEIQRTEQGDSAMYLCASSWQGQTQYFGPGTRLLVL.